This entry lists 10 T cell receptor beta chains sequenced from one sample in a study of T cell repertoires in aging, cancer and after chemotherapy. Rearranged V-D-J TRB sequences were amplified with a mixed TRB-A/B primer pool. MiXCR, run by TCRdb on the multiplex PCR reads, gives a single entry per CDR3 protein. The sample holds roughly 9,100 distinct CDR3 sequences, more than 30% seen once. Peripheral blood genomic DNA, not sorted cells or RNA, was the template. Sequenced sample: blood. The origin of the receptors is a human donor in good health.

The chain recombines TRBV12-3 or TRBV12-4 with TRBJ1-6, with no clear D. V was cut by 6 bases and J by 14 bases, with 14 bases left in between. This CDR3 has 12 residues. The CDR3, as DNA: TGTGCCAGCAGCCCCCGGTTAGGAGCCCTCCACTTT. Residues: CASSPRLGALHF.

J is TRBJ1-1 and V is TRBV24-1, with D tentatively TRBD1 (5 bases). This CDR3 has 16 amino acids. CDR1 is KGHDR and CDR2 is SFDVKD in the germline V gene. V lost 0 bases and J 1 base, leaving 11 bases between the germline ends. CDR3 coding DNA: TGTGCCACCAGTGATTTGCGGGGGAACAAGAACACTGAAGCTTTCTTT. This encodes CATSDLRGNKNTEAFF.

The chain joins TRBV5-1 to TRBJ2-3; 7 bases match TRBD1. V gave up 4 bases and J gave up 5 bases; unmatched junction bases: 4. Per the germline V gene, CDR1 is SGHRS and CDR2 is YFSETQ. There are 13 residues in the CDR3. Here the CDR3 reads CASSPRQGDTQYF. For the CDR3, the DNA is TGCGCCAGCAGCCCAAGACAGGGAGATACGCAGTATTTT. The entire variable domain, with the rest obtained from reference TRBV5-1 and TRBJ2-3, is as follows: KAGVTQTPRYLIKTRGQQVTLSCSPISGHRSVSWYQQTPGQGLQFLFEYFSETQRNKGNFPGRFSGRQFSNSRSEMNVSTLELGDSALYLCASSPRQGDTQYFGPGTRLTVL.

By share of the sample, this clonotype is medium-sized. The chain is built from TRBV6-5 and TRBJ1-3, with D unclear. This CDR3 spans 15 amino acids. Germline V gives CDR1 MNHEY, CDR2 SVGAGI. Deletions cut 2 bases from V and 0 bases from J, with 8 bases between. CDR3 in amino acids: CASSYGGSSGNTIYF. In DNA form, the CDR3 reads TGTGCCAGCAGTTACGGCGGTAGCTCTGGAAACACCATATATTTT.

This clonotype was seen only once. The chain carries TRBV5-1 and TRBJ2-7; no clear D. This CDR3 spans 14 amino acids. CDR1 SGHRS and CDR2 YFSETQ come from the germline V gene. V was clipped by 4 bases and J by 1 base, with 12 bases between them. The CDR3 nucleotides are TGCGCCAGCAGCCCGACTCTCCGATCCTACGAGCAGTACGTC. Encoded protein: CASSPTLRSYEQYV.

The chain employs TRBV6-2 or TRBV6-3 and TRBJ2-2; possible D gene TRBD1, 6 bases. Germline CDR1 is MNHEY and CDR2 is SVGEGT. The CDR3 sequence is 14 residues long. V lost 5 bases and J 4 bases, leaving 11 bases between the germline ends. CDR3 sequence: CASSGGQSTGELFF. CDR3 in DNA: TGTGCCAGCAGTGGCGGACAGAGCACCGGGGAGCTGTTTTTT.

The V gene is TRBV6-5, the J gene TRBJ1-2; D perhaps matches TRBD1 (6 bases). Germline V CDR1 and CDR2: MNHEY, SVGAGI. The CDR3 sequence is 13 residues long. Trimming shortened V by 5 bases and J by 4 bases, and 11 bases separated the two germline ends. In nucleotides, the CDR3 is TGTGCCAGCAGTGAGGGCAGGGGCTATGGCTACACCTTC. Protein product: CASSEGRGYGYTF.

This clonotype occurred a few times. The chain employs TRBV18 and TRBJ1-1; no reliable D call. CDR3 size: 13 residues. The germline CDR1 and CDR2 sequences are KGHSH and LQKENI. Trimming pared 3 bases from V and 4 bases from J, leaving 9 bases between. The CDR3 bases are TGTGCCAGCTCACCTTCGCAGGTCACTGAAGCTTTCTTT. Translated: CASSPSQVTEAFF.

This chain connects TRBV20-1 to TRBJ2-3; TRBD1 agrees at 7 bases. V was clipped by 4 bases and J by 3 bases; unmatched bases: 10. CDR1 and CDR2 (germline): DFQATT, SNEGSKA (reference sequence). The CDR3 sequence is 15 residues long. The CDR3: CSANAGNRGTDTQYF. The CDR3 bases are TGCAGTGCTAATGCCGGGAACAGGGGTACAGATACGCAGTATTTT.

The rearrangement uses TRBV6-1 and TRBJ1-6, with a tentative D call TRBD1 (5 bases). From germline, CDR1 is MNHNS and CDR2 SASEGT. There are 19 residues in the CDR3. V dropped 5 bases and J dropped 5 bases, with 25 bases sitting between them. The CDR3 protein is CASSFPPNTGRTNNSPLHF. The CDR3 DNA is TGTGCCAGCAGTTTCCCTCCAAATACCGGACGGACAAATAATTCACCCCTCCACTTT.